This section outlines one T cell receptor beta chain sequence together with its context. The antigen remains undetermined. Every isolated RNA sample was fully reverse transcribed, so sequencing captured expressed TCRB transcripts. TCRdb's copy holds only in-frame clones and misses some; the assay was immunoSEQ multiplex PCR. This table has about 170,000 clones, under 9.5% appearing once. Sorted CD4+ subsets: naive, central memory, regulatory, stem cell-like memory (CD45RO/CCR7/CD25/CD127/CD95/CD27 panel). Germline V gene data show CDR1 as LNHDA and CDR2 as SQIVND (reference sequence). The V gene end was trimmed by 3 bases and the J gene end by 5 bases; junction bases not matched to a gene: 9. CDR3 size: 16 residues. This specimen belongs to a study of beta chain features in type 1 diabetes. Study as a whole: Patients were similar to healthy donors in age and gender (as well as in cell yields). All samples together contributed 107,917,701 sorted cells for examination.

Study-level points and caveats: For Type 1 diabetes patients, all four CD4+ subsets carried TCRB CDR3s that were moderately but significantly shorter. Patients' naive, central memory and regulatory TCRB repertoires appeared more alike than those of healthy donors.

This TCR was sampled from a man aged 18-30 years with type 1 diabetes. Sequencing input: central memory CD4+ T cells from blood. The genes are TRBV19 and TRBJ2-5, with 10 bases aligning to TRBD2. The CDR3 loop reads CASSIHPGTSVETQYF. CDR3 nucleotides: TGTGCCAGTAGTATTCATCCCGGGACTAGCGTCGAGACCCAGTACTTC.